This is a list of T cell receptor beta chains from one sample in a study of OX40 agonist ivuxolimab in advanced cancers. Method: immunoSEQ multiplex PCR; TCRdb's copy keeps in-frame clones and lacks some. The sample has tens of thousands of clones; 85% are singletons. This specimen was CD4+ or CD8+ T cells sorted from blood, taken in a trial of the OX40 agonist ivuxolimab. These receptors all stem from an adult with an advanced solid tumor such as melanoma, head and neck, liver or kidney cancer. The CDR3 runs from the conserved cysteine through the conserved F or W. A D gene is named only where the DNA matches it firmly. The size field is filled for only some rows; it gives once, few, many or a size class.

>NA|TRBD1|TRBJ1-1|TRBV14
CASSWDRNTEAFF
TGTGCCAGCAGCTGGGACAGGAACACTGAAGCTTTCTTT
>once|NA|TRBJ1-5|TRBV6-5
CASSSDLNQPQHF
TGTGCCAGCAGTAGCGATCTAAATCAGCCCCAGCATTTT
>NA|NA|TRBJ1-1|TRBV5-8
CASSWGPRATEAFF
TGTGCCAGCAGCTGGGGGCCCAGGGCCACTGAAGCTTTCTTT
>NA|TRBD1|TRBJ2-5|TRBV7-2
CASSLMSGTVQETQYF
TGTGCCAGCAGCTTAATGTCCGGGACAGTCCAAGAGACCCAGTACTTC
>NA|TRBD2|TRBJ2-2|TRBV9
CASSVGLAGGPNTGELFF
TGTGCCAGCAGCGTCGGACTAGCGGGGGGCCCGAACACCGGGGAGCTGTTTTTT
>NA|NA|TRBJ1-2|TRBV6-5
CASSYSVAGAGNGYTF
TGTGCCAGCAGTTACTCGGTCGCGGGGGCGGGTAATGGCTACACCTTC
>few|NA|TRBJ1-2|TRBV6-5
CASSSTGLGGYTF
TGTGCCAGCAGTTCCACGGGCCTGGGGGGCTACACCTTC
>NA|NA|TRBJ2-6|TRBV5-1
CASSSGDSGANVLTF
TGCGCCAGCAGCAGTGGGGACTCTGGGGCCAACGTCCTGACTTTC
>NA|NA|TRBJ2-3|TRBV19
CASSTVRSSTDTQYF
TGTGCCAGTAGTACCGTCCGGTCTAGCACAGATACGCAGTATTTT
>NA|NA|TRBJ1-6|TRBV6-5
CASRMTEWGSPLHF
TGTGCCAGCAGAATGACCGAGTGGGGGTCACCCCTCCACTTT
>NA|NA|TRBJ2-7|TRBV12-5
CASGLETTYEQYF
TGTGCTAGTGGTTTGGAAACAACCTACGAGCAGTACTTC
>NA|NA|TRBJ2-3|TRBV7-6
CASSLGQGQDTQYF
TGTGCCAGCAGCTTAGGTCAGGGGCAAGATACGCAGTATTTT
>NA|TRBD1|TRBJ2-7|TRBV7-2
CASSLRGTGAGEQYF
TGTGCCAGCAGCTTAAGGGGGACAGGGGCGGGCGAGCAGTACTTC
>NA|NA|TRBJ2-3|TRBV7-3
CASSLRPVEGAGTDTQYF
TGTGCCAGCAGCTTACGTCCGGTGGAGGGGGCCGGCACAGATACGCAGTATTTT
>NA|TRBD1|TRBJ1-5|TRBV29-1
CSVASSDRESNQPQHF
TGCAGCGTTGCTTCTTCGGACAGGGAGAGCAATCAGCCCCAGCATTTT
>NA|NA|TRBJ2-1|TRBV5-4
CASTIGGGRNNEQFF
TGTGCCAGCACCATAGGGGGGGGGAGGAACAATGAGCAGTTCTTC
>NA|TRBD1|TRBJ1-3|TRBV19
CASSPGGSGNTIYF
TGTGCCAGTAGTCCAGGGGGCTCTGGAAACACCATATATTTT
>NA|NA|TRBJ2-5|TRBV7-2
CASSLTPAGQETQYF
TGTGCCAGCAGCTTAACCCCGGCAGGCCAAGAGACCCAGTACTTC
>few|NA|TRBJ2-7|TRBV4-2
CASSQDAGTYEQYF
TGTGCCAGCAGCCAAGACGCCGGAACCTACGAGCAGTACTTC
>NA|TRBD1|TRBJ1-4|TRBV5-8
CASSPLTGVLDEKLFF
TGTGCCAGCAGCCCGCTCACAGGGGTCCTCGATGAAAAACTGTTTTTT
>NA|TRBD2|TRBJ2-1|TRBV6-4
CARFLSGGPGEQFF
TGTGCCAGATTCCTATCGGGGGGGCCAGGTGAGCAGTTCTTC
>NA|TRBD1|TRBJ1-1|TRBV18
CASSPRTGGTNTEAFF
TGTGCCAGCTCACCAAGGACAGGGGGAACGAACACTGAAGCTTTCTTT
>NA|TRBD1|TRBJ2-5|TRBV6-6
CASRRKTGVETQYF
TGTGCCAGCAGGCGCAAGACAGGGGTCGAGACCCAGTACTTC
>NA|TRBD1|TRBJ2-7|TRBV7-2
CASSGTGRHEQYF
TGTGCCAGCTCCGGGACAGGGCGCCACGAGCAGTACTTC
>NA|NA|TRBJ1-1|TRBV11-2
CASSLDFGRNTEAFF
TGTGCCAGCAGCTTAGACTTTGGGAGGAACACTGAAGCTTTCTTT
>NA|NA|TRBJ1-1|TRBV27
CASMTSGFGTEAFF
TGTGCCAGCATGACGTCCGGGTTCGGCACTGAAGCTTTCTTT